One sample yielded the 2 T cell receptor beta chains listed below, sequenced in a study of blood T cell repertoires in COVID-19 (TCRdb year 2020). The receptor library was made with the immunoSEQ multiplex PCR assay. TCRdb re-hosts the immuneACCESS table, in-frame sequences only. Its copies lack some clones; in the studies checked, an unresolved V gene accounts for under half of them, and the cause for the rest is not known. The sample profile shows about 140,000 clones; around nine tenths of them were found once. 8.5% to 9% of the sample is taken by the ten largest. The specimen was peripheral blood. The receptors shown here come from a woman between 45 and 60 years old with active or convalescent COVID-19.

This chain's CDR3 is CAISESGLSGNEQFF. Here the CDR3 DNA reads TGTGCCATCAGTGAGTCGGGGCTTTCGGGCAATGAGCAGTTCTTC. This sequence joins TRBV10-3 and TRBJ2-1; D perhaps matches TRBD1 (5 bases). In germline, CDR1 is ENHRY, CDR2 SYGVKD. The V end lost 0 bases, the J end lost 6 bases, and 12 bases lay between the germline ends. CDR3 length equals 15 residues.

This chain uses TRBV28 with TRBJ2-7, with no clear D. The germline V gene has CDR1 MDHEN and CDR2 SYDVKM. Trimming cost V 8 bases and J 3 bases, with 11 bases left between them. CDR3 length: 12 amino acids. Written as DNA, the CDR3 is TGTGCCAGCTTAAGCTTCGACTACGAGCAGTACTTC. Its translation is CASLSFDYEQYF. Using reference TRBV28 and TRBJ2-7 for the parts outside the CDR3, the full variable domain is DVKVTQSSRYLVKRTGEKVFLECVQDMDHENMFWYRQDPGLGLRLIYFSYDVKMKEKGDIPEGYSVSREKKERFSLILESASTNQTSMYLCASLSFDYEQYFGPGTRLTVT.